This paragraph covers one T cell receptor beta chain sequence. The data derive from a study of blood T cell repertoires in COVID-19. The CDR3 is 14 amino acids. Germline-derived CDR1 and CDR2 are KGHSH and LQKENI. V was pared by 3 bases and J by 7 bases, with 13 bases between. Profiled with immunoSEQ multiplex PCR; TCRdb holds only in-frame clones, not every one. The data contain about 260,000 clones, roughly 87% of them seen just once; the ten biggest clones take up 2.2%. This sequence originates from a woman aged 45 to 65 who had recovered from COVID-19. The rearrangement links TRBV18 to TRBJ2-1; the D gene is possibly TRBD1 (5 bases). The sequenced material came from peripheral blood. The CDR3 protein is CASSPRPGLNEQFF. The CDR3 DNA follows: TGTGCCAGCTCACCCCGGCCAGGGTTGAATGAGCAGTTCTTC. The entire variable domain, with the rest obtained from reference TRBV18 and TRBJ2-1, is as follows: NAGVMQNPRHLVRRRGQEARLRCSPMKGHSHVYWYRQLPEEGLKFMVYLQKENIIDESGMPKERFSAEFPKEGPSILRIQQVVRGDSAAYFCASSPRPGLNEQFFGPGTRLTVL.